A selection of T cell receptor beta chains follows, all from one sample in a study of OX40 agonist ivuxolimab in advanced cancers. Libraries were prepared by immunoSEQ multiplex PCR; TCRdb keeps only in-frame clonotypes and omits some of them. Of under 95,000 clones detected, more than 75% appear once; the ten largest clones hold about 2.7%. Sequencing was performed on CD4+ or CD8+ T cells sorted from blood, taken in a trial of the OX40 agonist ivuxolimab. These receptors were obtained from an adult with an advanced solid tumor such as melanoma, head and neck, liver or kidney cancer. The CDR3 runs from the conserved cysteine through the conserved F or W. The D gene is left open where the match is weak. Only some rows state a clone size, as once, few, many or a class for expanded clones.

d_gene: TRBD1
v_gene: TRBV28
abundance: few
j_gene: TRBJ1-3
CDR3aa: CASTLGGTGGSGNTIYF
CDR3nt: TGTGCCAGCACCTTGGGGGGGACAGGGGGATCTGGAAACACCATATATTTT

d_gene: -
v_gene: TRBV5-1
abundance: -
j_gene: TRBJ2-3
CDR3aa: CASGSGGLTSTDTQYF
CDR3nt: TGCGCCAGCGGGTCGGGGGGCTTGACTAGCACAGATACGCAGTATTTT

d_gene: -
v_gene: TRBV4-3
abundance: -
j_gene: TRBJ1-2
CDR3aa: CASSQGSGMNYGYTF
CDR3nt: TGCGCCAGCAGCCAAGGGTCGGGGATGAACTATGGCTACACCTTC

d_gene: TRBD2
v_gene: TRBV19
abundance: -
j_gene: TRBJ2-3
CDR3aa: CASSVRSGGQTKRTDTQYF
CDR3nt: TGTGCCAGTAGCGTACGGAGCGGGGGGCAAACCAAACGCACAGATACGCAGTATTTT

d_gene: -
v_gene: TRBV18
abundance: -
j_gene: TRBJ1-1
CDR3aa: CASSPLTGNTEAFF
CDR3nt: TGTGCCAGCTCACCGCTCACAGGGAACACTGAAGCTTTCTTT

d_gene: -
v_gene: TRBV2
abundance: -
j_gene: TRBJ2-7
CDR3aa: CASTGTVNYEQYF
CDR3nt: TGTGCCAGCACCGGGACCGTAAACTACGAGCAGTACTTC

d_gene: -
v_gene: TRBV6-5
abundance: -
j_gene: TRBJ2-1
CDR3aa: CASRGQWRDNEQFF
CDR3nt: TGTGCCAGCAGGGGACAGTGGAGGGATAATGAGCAGTTCTTC

d_gene: -
v_gene: TRBV5-1
abundance: -
j_gene: TRBJ1-5
CDR3aa: CASSLSGADNQPQHF
CDR3nt: TGCGCCAGCAGCTTGTCGGGAGCCGATAATCAGCCCCAGCATTTT

d_gene: TRBD1
v_gene: TRBV11-3
abundance: -
j_gene: TRBJ2-7
CDR3aa: CASSPGQGDEQYF
CDR3nt: TGTGCCAGCAGCCCTGGACAGGGTGATGAGCAGTACTTC

d_gene: TRBD1
v_gene: TRBV11-1
abundance: -
j_gene: TRBJ2-7
CDR3aa: CASSFPGQGTYEQYF
CDR3nt: TGTGCCAGCAGCTTCCCCGGACAGGGGACCTACGAGCAGTACTTC

d_gene: -
v_gene: TRBV18
abundance: few
j_gene: TRBJ1-2
CDR3aa: CASSRDQDSPGGYTF
CDR3nt: TGTGCCAGCTCACGTGATCAGGACTCCCCTGGTGGCTACACCTTC

d_gene: -
v_gene: TRBV18
abundance: -
j_gene: TRBJ2-3
CDR3aa: CASSPQGPATDTQYF
CDR3nt: TGTGCCAGCTCACCACAGGGTCCCGCCACAGATACGCAGTATTTT

d_gene: TRBD1
v_gene: TRBV11-2
abundance: -
j_gene: TRBJ2-2
CDR3aa: CASRPGQGNTGELFF
CDR3nt: TGTGCCAGCAGACCGGGACAGGGAAACACCGGGGAGCTGTTTTTT

d_gene: -
v_gene: TRBV18
abundance: -
j_gene: TRBJ2-2
CDR3aa: CASSPTGNWGTGELFF
CDR3nt: TGTGCCAGCTCACCGACAGGAAATTGGGGCACCGGGGAGCTGTTTTTT

d_gene: TRBD1
v_gene: TRBV6-5
abundance: -
j_gene: TRBJ1-2
CDR3aa: CASSYSGTGLYGYTF
CDR3nt: TGTGCCAGCAGTTACTCGGGGACAGGGCTCTATGGCTACACCTTC

d_gene: -
v_gene: TRBV10-2
abundance: -
j_gene: TRBJ1-6
CDR3aa: CASREQGGSPLHF
CDR3nt: TGCGCCAGCAGGGAACAGGGAGGCTCACCCCTCCACTTT

d_gene: -
v_gene: TRBV10-3
abundance: -
j_gene: TRBJ2-5
CDR3aa: CAISEFVGPGQETQYF
CDR3nt: TGTGCCATCAGTGAGTTTGTGGGCCCAGGCCAAGAGACCCAGTACTTC

d_gene: -
v_gene: TRBV15
abundance: -
j_gene: TRBJ2-2
CDR3aa: CATSRDGGDRYTGELFF
CDR3nt: TGTGCCACCAGCAGAGATGGAGGTGACAGGTACACCGGGGAGCTGTTTTTT

d_gene: -
v_gene: TRBV19
abundance: -
j_gene: TRBJ2-1
CDR3aa: CASSKTPSSYNEQFF
CDR3nt: TGTGCCAGTAGCAAGACCCCAAGCTCCTACAATGAGCAGTTCTTC

d_gene: -
v_gene: TRBV11-2
abundance: -
j_gene: TRBJ1-6
CDR3aa: CASSFDTQSYNSPLHF
CDR3nt: TGTGCCAGCAGCTTTGATACGCAGTCCTATAATTCACCCCTCCACTTT

d_gene: -
v_gene: TRBV29-1
abundance: -
j_gene: TRBJ1-2
CDR3aa: CSVDQNSYGYTF
CDR3nt: TGCAGCGTTGATCAGAACAGCTATGGCTACACCTTC

d_gene: -
v_gene: TRBV4-1
abundance: -
j_gene: TRBJ1-2
CDR3aa: CASSQDLRGGYYGYTF
CDR3nt: TGCGCCAGCAGCCAAGATCTTCGTGGGGGTTACTATGGCTACACCTTC

d_gene: TRBD1
v_gene: TRBV28
abundance: -
j_gene: TRBJ2-1
CDR3aa: CASRDRVLNEQFF
CDR3nt: TGTGCCAGCAGAGACAGGGTGTTGAATGAGCAGTTCTTC

d_gene: TRBD1
v_gene: TRBV9
abundance: few
j_gene: TRBJ1-2
CDR3aa: CASSVAGGRYTF
CDR3nt: TGTGCCAGCAGCGTAGCAGGGGGCCGCTACACCTTC

d_gene: -
v_gene: TRBV6-5
abundance: -
j_gene: TRBJ1-2
CDR3aa: CASSRSGDYGYTF
CDR3nt: TGTGCCAGCAGTAGGTCAGGGGACTATGGCTACACCTTC

d_gene: -
v_gene: TRBV30
abundance: -
j_gene: TRBJ1-1
CDR3aa: CAWSFGGHEAFF
CDR3nt: TGTGCCTGGAGTTTTGGGGGGCATGAAGCTTTCTTT

d_gene: -
v_gene: TRBV5-6
abundance: -
j_gene: TRBJ2-5
CDR3aa: CASSMGVAQYF
CDR3nt: TGTGCCAGCAGTATGGGCGTGGCCCAGTACTTC

d_gene: -
v_gene: TRBV11-2
abundance: -
j_gene: TRBJ1-4
CDR3aa: CASSLGFSSRPLNEKLFF
CDR3nt: TGTGCCAGCAGCTTAGGTTTTTCCAGTAGGCCACTAAATGAAAAACTGTTTTTT

d_gene: -
v_gene: TRBV2
abundance: -
j_gene: TRBJ1-4
CDR3aa: CASSAYGAGTNEKLFF
CDR3nt: TGTGCCAGCAGTGCGTACGGGGCGGGCACTAATGAAAAACTGTTTTTT

d_gene: TRBD1
v_gene: TRBV7-9
abundance: -
j_gene: TRBJ2-2
CDR3aa: CASSGQAGELFF
CDR3nt: TGTGCCAGCAGCGGACAGGCCGGGGAGCTGTTTTTT

d_gene: -
v_gene: TRBV19
abundance: once
j_gene: TRBJ2-1
CDR3aa: CASSTLGTTGGPRFF
CDR3nt: TGTGCCAGTAGTACGTTGGGCACAACCGGGGGGCCCAGGTTCTTC

d_gene: -
v_gene: TRBV5-6
abundance: once
j_gene: TRBJ2-5
CDR3aa: CASSLRGTEETQYF
CDR3nt: TGTGCCAGCAGCCTTCGGGGGACCGAAGAGACCCAGTACTTC

d_gene: -
v_gene: TRBV19
abundance: -
j_gene: TRBJ2-1
CDR3aa: CATGGQDYNEQFF
CDR3nt: TGTGCCACCGGAGGGCAGGACTACAATGAGCAGTTCTTC

d_gene: -
v_gene: TRBV7-7
abundance: -
j_gene: TRBJ2-5
CDR3aa: CASSLDRQETQYF
CDR3nt: TGTGCCAGCAGCCTAGACAGGCAAGAGACCCAGTACTTC

d_gene: -
v_gene: TRBV6-5
abundance: -
j_gene: TRBJ1-5
CDR3aa: CASSYRSNQPQHF
CDR3nt: TGTGCCAGCAGTTACCGTAGTAATCAGCCCCAGCATTTT

d_gene: TRBD1
v_gene: TRBV18
abundance: few
j_gene: TRBJ2-3
CDR3aa: CASTRDRDTDTQYF
CDR3nt: TGTGCCAGCACCAGGGACAGGGATACAGATACGCAGTATTTT

d_gene: TRBD2
v_gene: TRBV7-3
abundance: -
j_gene: TRBJ2-3
CDR3aa: CASSLMPGGSTDTQYF
CDR3nt: TGTGCCAGCAGCTTAATGCCGGGGGGGAGCACAGATACGCAGTATTTT

d_gene: -
v_gene: TRBV28
abundance: -
j_gene: TRBJ1-5
CDR3aa: CASRTQGDQPQHF
CDR3nt: TGTGCCAGCAGGACACAGGGTGATCAGCCCCAGCATTTT

d_gene: -
v_gene: TRBV6-5
abundance: -
j_gene: TRBJ2-7
CDR3aa: CASSRGQSHEQYF
CDR3nt: TGTGCCAGCAGCCGTGGACAATCGCACGAGCAGTACTTC